These T cell receptor beta chains were read from a single sample in a study of blood T cell repertoires in COVID-19. Clones were sequenced by immunoSEQ multiplex PCR, and TCRdb holds only the in-frame ones, with some missing. Found here are 200,000 to 300,000 clones, approximately 88% of them singletons; the top ten hold around 3%. Sequences were obtained from PBMCs or T cells enriched from blood (not recorded which). These receptors all stem from a woman between 40 and 50 years old who had been exposed to COVID-19. CDR3s include the opening cysteine and the closing phenylalanine or tryptophan. The D gene is left open where the match is weak. Part of the rows lack a size; the others show once, few, many or a class for expanded clones.

CDR3 protein: CASSQTSGDDPDTQYF; CDR3 DNA: TGTGCCAGCAGCCAGACTAGCGGGGACGATCCAGATACGCAGTATTTT; D gene: TRBD2; J gene: TRBJ2-3; clone size: .; V gene: TRBV7-9
CDR3 protein: CSVEGQVKLPAFF; CDR3 DNA: TGCAGCGTTGAGGGACAGGTAAAACTTCCGGCTTTCTTT; D gene: TRBD1; J gene: TRBJ1-1; clone size: .; V gene: TRBV29-1
CDR3 protein: CASSQLNEQFF; CDR3 DNA: TGTGCCAGCAGTCAACTCAATGAGCAGTTCTTC; D gene: .; J gene: TRBJ2-1; clone size: .; V gene: TRBV27
CDR3 protein: CASSQGGSGNTIYF; CDR3 DNA: TGTGCCAGCAGCCAAGGCGGATCTGGAAACACCATATATTTT; D gene: .; J gene: TRBJ1-3; clone size: .; V gene: TRBV3-1/TRBV3-2
CDR3 protein: CASSLVQGSYTF; CDR3 DNA: TGTGCCAGCAGCTTGGTCCAGGGTAGCTACACCTTC; D gene: .; J gene: TRBJ1-2; clone size: .; V gene: TRBV5-5
CDR3 protein: CASRRSGLNTGELFF; CDR3 DNA: TGTGCCAGTAGAAGGTCAGGATTGAACACCGGGGAGCTGTTTTTT; D gene: .; J gene: TRBJ2-2; clone size: .; V gene: TRBV19
CDR3 protein: CASSLSGTDYGYTF; CDR3 DNA: TGTGCCAGCAGCTTGAGCGGGACGGATTATGGCTACACCTTC; D gene: .; J gene: TRBJ1-2; clone size: few; V gene: TRBV5-1
CDR3 protein: CASSAADRVTEAFF; CDR3 DNA: TGTGCCAGCAGTGCCGCGGACAGGGTAACTGAAGCTTTCTTT; D gene: TRBD1; J gene: TRBJ1-1; clone size: once; V gene: TRBV25-1
CDR3 protein: CASSTLAGLYNEQFF; CDR3 DNA: TGTGCCAGCAGCACACTAGCGGGTCTCTACAATGAGCAGTTCTTC; D gene: TRBD2; J gene: TRBJ2-1; clone size: .; V gene: TRBV6-2/TRBV6-3
CDR3 protein: CASSLPVTPNYGYTF; CDR3 DNA: TGTGCCAGCAGTCTCCCAGTCACCCCTAACTATGGCTACACCTTC; D gene: .; J gene: TRBJ1-2; clone size: .; V gene: TRBV28
CDR3 protein: CASSQEGSRVGEQFF; CDR3 DNA: TGCGCCAGCAGCCAAGAAGGATCTCGGGTCGGTGAGCAGTTCTTC; D gene: .; J gene: TRBJ2-1; clone size: .; V gene: TRBV4-1
CDR3 protein: CASSPGQRNTEAFF; CDR3 DNA: TGTGCCAGCAGCCCCGGACAGAGAAACACTGAAGCTTTCTTT; D gene: .; J gene: TRBJ1-1; clone size: .; V gene: TRBV5-1
CDR3 protein: CASSFVAPGQGSGELFF; CDR3 DNA: TGTGCCAGCAGCTTTGTCGCACCGGGACAGGGGTCCGGGGAGCTGTTTTTT; D gene: TRBD1; J gene: TRBJ2-2; clone size: .; V gene: TRBV11-3
CDR3 protein: CASSLGGTGNTIYF; CDR3 DNA: TGCGCCAGCAGCTTAGGGGGAACTGGAAACACCATATATTTT; D gene: .; J gene: TRBJ1-3; clone size: .; V gene: TRBV5-1
CDR3 protein: CAISESVGGNYEQYF; CDR3 DNA: TGTGCCATCAGTGAGTCTGTAGGGGGTAACTACGAGCAGTACTTC; D gene: .; J gene: TRBJ2-7; clone size: .; V gene: TRBV10-3
CDR3 protein: CASSQESGYFSYGYTF; CDR3 DNA: TGTGCCAGCAGCCAAGAATCAGGGTATTTTTCGTATGGCTACACCTTC; D gene: .; J gene: TRBJ1-2; clone size: .; V gene: TRBV14
CDR3 protein: CASAMTSGVRSYEQYF; CDR3 DNA: TGCGCCAGCGCAATGACTAGCGGGGTTAGATCCTACGAGCAGTACTTC; D gene: TRBD2; J gene: TRBJ2-7; clone size: .; V gene: TRBV5-1
CDR3 protein: CASADRYYGYTF; CDR3 DNA: TGTGCCAGTGCGGACAGATACTATGGCTACACCTTC; D gene: .; J gene: TRBJ1-2; clone size: .; V gene: TRBV19
CDR3 protein: CASRQVGEQFF; CDR3 DNA: TGTGCCAGCCGCCAGGTTGGAGAGCAGTTCTTC; D gene: .; J gene: TRBJ2-1; clone size: .; V gene: TRBV5-1
CDR3 protein: CASSPSPGQGNSPLHF; CDR3 DNA: TGTGCCAGCAGCCCGTCCCCGGGACAGGGAAATTCACCCCTCCACTTT; D gene: TRBD1; J gene: TRBJ1-6; clone size: .; V gene: TRBV13
CDR3 protein: CASSPTGDTEAFF; CDR3 DNA: TGTGCCAGCAGCCCGACCGGGGACACTGAAGCTTTCTTT; D gene: .; J gene: TRBJ1-1; clone size: .; V gene: TRBV14
CDR3 protein: CASSPASGVRNEQFF; CDR3 DNA: TGTGCCAGCAGCCCTGCTAGCGGGGTCCGCAATGAGCAGTTCTTC; D gene: TRBD2; J gene: TRBJ2-1; clone size: .; V gene: TRBV27
CDR3 protein: CASSSWRGQDDTQYF; CDR3 DNA: TGTGCCAGCAGTTCATGGAGGGGGCAGGATGATACGCAGTATTTT; D gene: .; J gene: TRBJ2-3; clone size: .; V gene: TRBV28
CDR3 protein: CARSRGQGHFGYGYTF; CDR3 DNA: TGTGCCAGAAGCCGCGGACAGGGACATTTTGGCTATGGCTACACCTTC; D gene: TRBD1; J gene: TRBJ1-2; clone size: .; V gene: TRBV5-3
CDR3 protein: CASSQDVDRGYEQYF; CDR3 DNA: TGCGCCAGCAGCCAAGATGTGGACAGGGGCTACGAGCAGTACTTC; D gene: TRBD1; J gene: TRBJ2-7; clone size: .; V gene: TRBV4-3
CDR3 protein: CASGLGQVVGGELFF; CDR3 DNA: TGTGCTAGTGGTTTGGGACAGGTCGTCGGCGGGGAGCTGTTTTTT; D gene: .; J gene: TRBJ2-2; clone size: .; V gene: TRBV12-5
CDR3 protein: CASSLVWQGTSPLHF; CDR3 DNA: TGTGCCAGCAGCTTAGTTTGGCAGGGGACTTCACCCCTCCACTTT; D gene: .; J gene: TRBJ1-6; clone size: .; V gene: TRBV11-3
CDR3 protein: CASSLIPGEKLFF; CDR3 DNA: TGCGCCAGCAGCTTAATTCCAGGTGAAAAACTGTTTTTT; D gene: .; J gene: TRBJ1-4; clone size: .; V gene: TRBV4-1
CDR3 protein: CASSSTVNRGTGPEQFF; CDR3 DNA: TGTGCCAGCAGTTCCACGGTCAACCGGGGGACGGGACCTGAGCAGTTCTTC; D gene: .; J gene: TRBJ2-1; clone size: .; V gene: TRBV6-2/TRBV6-3
CDR3 protein: CASSQTGRATGVYEQYF; CDR3 DNA: TGTGCCAGCAGCCAGACAGGGAGAGCGACGGGGGTCTACGAGCAGTACTTC; D gene: .; J gene: TRBJ2-7; clone size: .; V gene: TRBV6-2/TRBV6-3
CDR3 protein: CASSPRVQSYGYTF; CDR3 DNA: TGTGCCAGCAGCCCCAGGGTGCAGAGCTATGGCTACACCTTC; D gene: .; J gene: TRBJ1-2; clone size: .; V gene: TRBV7-2
CDR3 protein: CASNDQGGNTEAFF; CDR3 DNA: TGTGCCAGCAACGACCAGGGTGGGAACACTGAAGCTTTCTTT; D gene: .; J gene: TRBJ1-1; clone size: .; V gene: TRBV6-5
CDR3 protein: CASSQDPPGTEQETQYF; CDR3 DNA: TGCGCCAGCAGCCAAGATCCCCCGGGGACAGAACAAGAGACCCAGTACTTC; D gene: TRBD1; J gene: TRBJ2-5; clone size: .; V gene: TRBV4-1
CDR3 protein: CASSYGDRVGYGYTF; CDR3 DNA: TGTGCCAGCAGTTACGGCGACAGGGTGGGATATGGCTACACCTTC; D gene: TRBD1; J gene: TRBJ1-2; clone size: .; V gene: TRBV6-2/TRBV6-3
CDR3 protein: CASSQVGGVANEKLFF; CDR3 DNA: TGCGCCAGCAGCCAAGTGGGCGGGGTAGCTAATGAAAAACTGTTTTTT; D gene: .; J gene: TRBJ1-4; clone size: .; V gene: TRBV4-3
CDR3 protein: CASSQSLTGPPGYTF; CDR3 DNA: TGCGCCAGCAGCCAATCCCTCACAGGGCCGCCTGGCTACACCTTC; D gene: .; J gene: TRBJ1-2; clone size: .; V gene: TRBV4-1
CDR3 protein: CASKDGGLIANYGYTF; CDR3 DNA: TGTGCCAGCAAAGATGGAGGGTTAATAGCTAACTATGGCTACACCTTC; D gene: .; J gene: TRBJ1-2; clone size: .; V gene: TRBV27
CDR3 protein: CASSKGGASGLDEQFF; CDR3 DNA: TGTGCCAGCAGCAAGGGTGGGGCTAGCGGGTTGGATGAGCAGTTCTTC; D gene: TRBD2; J gene: TRBJ2-1; clone size: .; V gene: TRBV4-2
CDR3 protein: CASSRGDTGELFF; CDR3 DNA: TGTGCCAGCAGCCGCGGGGACACCGGGGAGCTGTTTTTT; D gene: .; J gene: TRBJ2-2; clone size: .; V gene: TRBV3-1/TRBV3-2
CDR3 protein: CASSPRTDKSYEQYF; CDR3 DNA: TGTGCCAGCTCACCAAGAACAGACAAGTCCTACGAGCAGTACTTC; D gene: .; J gene: TRBJ2-7; clone size: .; V gene: TRBV18
CDR3 protein: CASSLSSRGNEQFF; CDR3 DNA: TGTGCCAGCAGTTTATCCAGCAGGGGGAATGAGCAGTTCTTC; D gene: TRBD1; J gene: TRBJ2-1; clone size: .; V gene: TRBV27
CDR3 protein: CASRQGNQETQYF; CDR3 DNA: TGTGCCAGCAGACAGGGGAACCAAGAGACCCAGTACTTC; D gene: TRBD1; J gene: TRBJ2-5; clone size: .; V gene: TRBV7-2
CDR3 protein: CASSLGRRETQYF; CDR3 DNA: TGTGCCAGCAGCTTAGGCAGGCGAGAGACCCAGTACTTC; D gene: .; J gene: TRBJ2-5; clone size: .; V gene: TRBV7-2
CDR3 protein: CASSLVAGANNEQFF; CDR3 DNA: TGTGCCAGCAGCTTAGTAGCGGGGGCCAACAATGAGCAGTTCTTC; D gene: TRBD2; J gene: TRBJ2-1; clone size: .; V gene: TRBV7-2
CDR3 protein: CASSPGTGLGGDNQPQHF; CDR3 DNA: TGTGCCAGCTCACCAGGGACAGGGCTTGGGGGAGACAATCAGCCCCAGCATTTT; D gene: TRBD1; J gene: TRBJ1-5; clone size: .; V gene: TRBV18
CDR3 protein: CAIRGQGGGETQYF; CDR3 DNA: TGTGCCATCAGGGGACAGGGGGGAGGAGAGACCCAGTACTTC; D gene: TRBD1; J gene: TRBJ2-5; clone size: .; V gene: TRBV10-3
CDR3 protein: CASGQVSYEQYF; CDR3 DNA: TGTGCCAGCGGACAGGTTAGCTACGAGCAGTACTTC; D gene: TRBD1; J gene: TRBJ2-7; clone size: .; V gene: TRBV27
CDR3 protein: CASSVAKASVGDTQYF; CDR3 DNA: TGTGCCAGCAGCGTAGCTAAGGCTAGCGTGGGCGATACGCAGTATTTT; D gene: .; J gene: TRBJ2-3; clone size: .; V gene: TRBV9
CDR3 protein: CASTPERGGNKETQYF; CDR3 DNA: TGTGCCAGCACCCCGGAAAGGGGAGGAAACAAAGAGACCCAGTACTTC; D gene: .; J gene: TRBJ2-5; clone size: .; V gene: TRBV28
CDR3 protein: CASSLNGQGEQPQHF; CDR3 DNA: TGTGCCAGCAGCTTAAATGGACAGGGAGAACAGCCCCAGCATTTT; D gene: TRBD1; J gene: TRBJ1-5; clone size: .; V gene: TRBV7-3
CDR3 protein: CASSAGDRRTDTQYF; CDR3 DNA: TGTGCCAGCAGTGCCGGGGACAGACGCACAGATACGCAGTATTTT; D gene: TRBD1; J gene: TRBJ2-3; clone size: .; V gene: TRBV6-4
CDR3 protein: CATRTSGGAWQYF; CDR3 DNA: TGTGCCACCCGGACTAGCGGGGGCGCTTGGCAGTACTTC; D gene: TRBD2; J gene: TRBJ2-7; clone size: .; V gene: TRBV19